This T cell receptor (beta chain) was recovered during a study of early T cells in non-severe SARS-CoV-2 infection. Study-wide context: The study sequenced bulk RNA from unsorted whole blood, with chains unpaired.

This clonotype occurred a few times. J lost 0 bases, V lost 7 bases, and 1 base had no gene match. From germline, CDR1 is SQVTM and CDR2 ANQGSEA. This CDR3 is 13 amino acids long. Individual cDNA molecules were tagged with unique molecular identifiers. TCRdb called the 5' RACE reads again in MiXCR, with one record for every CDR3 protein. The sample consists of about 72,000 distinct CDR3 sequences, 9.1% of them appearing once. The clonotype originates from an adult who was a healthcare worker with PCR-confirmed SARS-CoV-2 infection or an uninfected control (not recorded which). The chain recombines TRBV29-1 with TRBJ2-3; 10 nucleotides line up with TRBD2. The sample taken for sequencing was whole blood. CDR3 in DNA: TGCAGCGAACTAGCGGGAAGCACAGATACGCAGTATTTT. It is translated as CSELAGSTDTQYF.